The 8 T cell receptor beta chains given below trace back to one sample, sequenced in a study of shared clonotypes between healthy human individuals. Method: immunoSEQ multiplex PCR; TCRdb's copy keeps in-frame clones and lacks some. The table has over a million clones, about 77% seen once. Material: memory CD4+ T cells sorted from blood. Noted subset: CD45RA-negative fraction. Receptors originate from a man between 18 and 35 years old in good health.

J is TRBJ2-2 and V is TRBV11-2, with D tentatively TRBD2 (6 bases). Germline-derived CDR1 and CDR2 are SGHAT and FQNNGV. Trimming took 1 base from V and 2 from J, leaving 14 bases between them. This CDR3 is 17 amino acids long. The DNA for the CDR3 is TGTGCCAGCAGCTTAGGCGTAGCGGCGGCCAACACCGGGGAGCTGTTTTTT. Amino acids: CASSLGVAAANTGELFF.

The chain employs TRBV5-4 and TRBJ2-5, with 8 positions matching TRBD1. Germline V gene sequence: CDR1 SGHNT, CDR2 YYREEE (reference sequence). With 4 bases clipped from V and 2 bases from J, the junction kept 13 bases outside the gene matches. This CDR3 is 17 amino acids long. DNA of the CDR3: TGTGCCAGCAGCCTCCCCCGAGGACAGGGTCTTCAAGAGACCCAGTACTTC. It codes for CASSLPRGQGLQETQYF.

The V gene is TRBV6-1, the J gene TRBJ2-1; the D gene could be TRBD1 or TRBD2 (6 bases each). The CDR3 runs to 15 residues. V shed 4 bases and J shed 0 bases, with 10 bases lying between them. The germline gives CDR1 MNHNS, CDR2 SASEGT. The CDR3 DNA reads TGTGCCAGCAGTGGGTCGGGGGCCTCCTACAATGAGCAGTTCTTC. Amino acid sequence: CASSGSGASYNEQFF.

V usage is TRBV7-2 and J usage is TRBJ1-3; no reliable D call. The CDR3 has 13 residues. CDR1 SGHTA and CDR2 FQGNSA come from the germline V gene. V lost 2 bases, J lost 4 bases, and 6 bases lay in between. The DNA of the CDR3 is TGTGCCAGCAGCTTATCGTTCGGAAACACCATATATTTT. This codes for CASSLSFGNTIYF.

This clone was seen just once. The chain has TRBV6-5 and TRBJ1-6; no firm D call. The CDR3 is 14 residues long. Trimming cost V 0 bases and J 6 bases, with 6 bases left between them. CDR1 MNHEY and CDR2 SVGAGI come from the germline V gene. DNA of the CDR3: TGTGCCAGCAGTTACTCCCCGGTTAATTCACCCCTCCACTTT. Its translation is CASSYSPVNSPLHF.

As for this clone: One end of the junction does not line up with germline, which may come from a read error. This sequence joins TRBV28 and TRBJ1-1; D remains ambiguous. The V gene's germline CDR1 is MDHEN and CDR2 SYDVKM. The CDR3 spans 13 residues. The CDR3 DNA reads TGTGCCAGCAGACGCGACGGGAACACTGAAACTTTCTTT. It encodes CASRRDGNTETFF.

CDR3 bases: TGTGCCAGCTCACCCGGGACAGGCCTTGAAGCTTTCTTT. Translation: CASSPGTGLEAFF. This rearrangement joins TRBV18 to TRBJ1-1; 8 bases align to TRBD1. The CDR3 has 13 amino acids. Per germline, CDR1 KGHSH and CDR2 LQKENI. V was pared by 3 bases and J by 7 bases, with 4 bases of the junction left unmatched.

This clone was found a few times. V and J are TRBV11-2 and TRBJ2-3, with a possible D match to TRBD2 (5 bases). The ends were cut back, 5 bases at V and 4 bases at J, with 13 bases in the middle. Germline-derived CDR1 and CDR2 are SGHAT and FQNNGV. The CDR3 has 14 residues. CDR3 region: CASSPEGLSDTQYF. The DNA of the CDR3 is TGTGCCAGCAGCCCTGAAGGACTCTCAGATACGCAGTATTTT. The full variable domain, completed using reference TRBV11-2 and TRBJ2-3, is EAGVAQSPRYKIIEKRQSVAFWCNPISGHATLYWYQQILGQGPKLLIQFQNNGVVDDSQLPKDRFSAERLKGVDSTLKIQPAKLEDSAVYLCASSPEGLSDTQYFGPGTRLTVL.